A selection of T cell receptor beta chains follows, all from one sample in a study of T cell repertoires in ileal Crohn's disease. The table came from immunoSEQ multiplex PCR; TCRdb's copy has only in-frame clones and leaves some out. Among some 28,000 clones listed, just under 80% were seen once. Source material: ileal tissue. The receptors come from an adult with Crohn's disease. Both conserved end residues are part of each CDR3. D genes are given only for firm matches. A row's size may be missing; if present it is once, few, many or a size class.

DNA: TGTGCCAGCAGCTTTAGCGGGGCGCTGTACAATGAGCAGTTCTTC; CDR3: CASSFSGALYNEQFF; J: TRBJ2-1; size: .; V: TRBV7-2; D: TRBD2
DNA: TGTGCCAGCAGCGTCCAGTCTAGCGGGAGGGCCGCAGATACGCAGTATTTT; CDR3: CASSVQSSGRAADTQYF; J: TRBJ2-3; size: .; V: TRBV9; D: TRBD2
DNA: TGTGCCACCAGCAGATCCTTCGGGGGGATCACCGGGGAGCTGTTTTTT; CDR3: CATSRSFGGITGELFF; J: TRBJ2-2; size: .; V: TRBV15; D: TRBD2
DNA: TGTGCCAGCAGCCGGGGAGATCTGTACAATGAGCAGTTCTTC; CDR3: CASSRGDLYNEQFF; J: TRBJ2-1; size: once; V: TRBV5-4; D: .
DNA: TGTGCCAGCAGCCAAGAGATAAGGAAGGACAGGGGGGGTGCTCAAGGTGGCTACACCTTC; CDR3: CASSQEIRKDRGGAQGGYTF; J: TRBJ1-2; size: .; V: TRBV4-2; D: TRBD1
DNA: TGTGCCAGTAGTACCCTGACAGGGGCCGGGATGAACACTGAAGCTTTCTTT; CDR3: CASSTLTGAGMNTEAFF; J: TRBJ1-1; size: .; V: TRBV19; D: TRBD1
DNA: TGTGCCAGTAGTATGCAGGGGGCCTACGAGCAGTACTTC; CDR3: CASSMQGAYEQYF; J: TRBJ2-7; size: .; V: TRBV19; D: TRBD1
DNA: TGTGCCACCAGCAGATACGGGCGGGAGGCCAAACAAGAGACCCAGTACTTC; CDR3: CATSRYGREAKQETQYF; J: TRBJ2-5; size: once; V: TRBV15; D: TRBD2
DNA: TGTGCCACCCGGGGGGGGCTAGCGGGAGGAGAGGAGCAGTACTTC; CDR3: CATRGGLAGGEEQYF; J: TRBJ2-7; size: once; V: TRBV15; D: TRBD2
DNA: TGCAGCGTTGGACAGGCCCCACACAATGAGCAGTTCTTC; CDR3: CSVGQAPHNEQFF; J: TRBJ2-1; size: .; V: TRBV29-1; D: .
DNA: TGCGCCAGCAGCCTGTTTCACGGGACTAGCGGGGAGACCCAGTACTTC; CDR3: CASSLFHGTSGETQYF; J: TRBJ2-5; size: .; V: TRBV5-1; D: TRBD2
DNA: TGTGCCAGCAGCTTTCCAGCGGCCACAACTGAGCAGTTCTTC; CDR3: CASSFPAATTEQFF; J: TRBJ2-1; size: .; V: TRBV5-4; D: .
DNA: TGTGCCAGCAGTTTAAGAGCTAGCGGAAGTCAAGAGACCCAGTACTTC; CDR3: CASSLRASGSQETQYF; J: TRBJ2-5; size: .; V: TRBV6-5; D: TRBD2
DNA: TGTGCCAGCAGCTTGGCGTGGGGCCGGGGGGCCGACAATGAGCAGTTCTTC; CDR3: CASSLAWGRGADNEQFF; J: TRBJ2-1; size: .; V: TRBV5-4; D: .
DNA: TGTGCCAGCAGCCCCAGGGGTACTTCGTTCAATGAGCAGTTCTTC; CDR3: CASSPRGTSFNEQFF; J: TRBJ2-1; size: .; V: TRBV9; D: .
DNA: TGTGCCAGCAGCTTGGTTAGGGACTGGGATTACTACGAGCAGTACTTC; CDR3: CASSLVRDWDYYEQYF; J: TRBJ2-7; size: .; V: TRBV5-6; D: .
DNA: TGTGCCAGCAGGGGCCCAGGGCCTTTCTTT; CDR3: CASRGPGPFF; J: TRBJ1-1; size: .; V: TRBV6-1; D: .
DNA: TGTGCCAGCAGCGCGGGGAGGGCTGGAAACACCATATATTTT; CDR3: CASSAGRAGNTIYF; J: TRBJ1-3; size: .; V: TRBV9; D: .
DNA: TGTGCCAGCAGTCCCCGCGACAGCTCCTACGAGCAGTACTTC; CDR3: CASSPRDSSYEQYF; J: TRBJ2-7; size: .; V: TRBV27; D: .
DNA: TGTGCCAGCAGCTTATACAGGGCGGGCACTGAAGCTTTCTTT; CDR3: CASSLYRAGTEAFF; J: TRBJ1-1; size: few; V: TRBV13; D: .
DNA: TGTGCCAGCAGCGTAGGTAGCGGGAGGTCTAGCACAGATACGCAGTATTTT; CDR3: CASSVGSGRSSTDTQYF; J: TRBJ2-3; size: .; V: TRBV9; D: TRBD2
DNA: TGTGCCAGCTCCCTCGACAGGACTCTAGCCAAAAACATTCAGTACTTC; CDR3: CASSLDRTLAKNIQYF; J: TRBJ2-4; size: .; V: TRBV18; D: .
DNA: TGTGCCAGCAGTGAAGGAGACAGGGGTTACACAGATACGCAGTATTTT; CDR3: CASSEGDRGYTDTQYF; J: TRBJ2-3; size: few; V: TRBV6-1; D: TRBD1
DNA: TGTGCCAGCAGCTTTGCGAGCCCTACCGGGGAGCTGTTTTTT; CDR3: CASSFASPTGELFF; J: TRBJ2-2; size: .; V: TRBV11-2; D: .